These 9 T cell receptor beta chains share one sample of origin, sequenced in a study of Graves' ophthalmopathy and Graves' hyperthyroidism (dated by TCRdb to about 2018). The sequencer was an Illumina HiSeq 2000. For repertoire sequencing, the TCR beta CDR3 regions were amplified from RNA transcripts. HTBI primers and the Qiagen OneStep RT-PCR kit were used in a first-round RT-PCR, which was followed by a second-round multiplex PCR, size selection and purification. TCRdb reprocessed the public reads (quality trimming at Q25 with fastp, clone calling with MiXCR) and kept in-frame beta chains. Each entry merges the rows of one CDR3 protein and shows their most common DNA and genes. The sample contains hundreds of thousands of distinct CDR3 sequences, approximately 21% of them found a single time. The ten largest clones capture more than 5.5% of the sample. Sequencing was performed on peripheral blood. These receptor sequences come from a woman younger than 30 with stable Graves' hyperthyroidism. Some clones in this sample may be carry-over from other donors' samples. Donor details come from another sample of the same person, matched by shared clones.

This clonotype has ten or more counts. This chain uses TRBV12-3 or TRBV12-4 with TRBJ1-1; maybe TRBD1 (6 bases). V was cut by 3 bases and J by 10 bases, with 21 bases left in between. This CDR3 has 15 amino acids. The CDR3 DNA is TGTGCCAGCAGTTTTTTAGGCCGGGACATCACGCGAGCTTTCTTT. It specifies CASSFLGRDITRAFF.

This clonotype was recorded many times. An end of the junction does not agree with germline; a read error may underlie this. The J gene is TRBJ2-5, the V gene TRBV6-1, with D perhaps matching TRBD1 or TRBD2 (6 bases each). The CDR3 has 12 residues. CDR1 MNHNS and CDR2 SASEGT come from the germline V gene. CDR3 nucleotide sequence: TGTGCCAGCAGTGAAGGGGGGGCTAGCGACAGCTTC. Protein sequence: CASSEGGASDSF.

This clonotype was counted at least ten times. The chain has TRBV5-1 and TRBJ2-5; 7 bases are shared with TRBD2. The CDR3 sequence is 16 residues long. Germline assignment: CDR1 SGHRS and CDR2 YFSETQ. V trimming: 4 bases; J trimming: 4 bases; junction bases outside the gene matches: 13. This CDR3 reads CASSVQRGSGRETQYF. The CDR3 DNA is TGCGCCAGCAGCGTTCAGCGGGGAAGCGGTCGAGAGACCCAGTACTTC.

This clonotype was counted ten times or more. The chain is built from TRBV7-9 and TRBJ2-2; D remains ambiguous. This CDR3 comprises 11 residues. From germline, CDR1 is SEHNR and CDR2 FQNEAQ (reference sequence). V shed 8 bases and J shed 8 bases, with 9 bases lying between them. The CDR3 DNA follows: TGTGCCAGCGGAAAGATGGGGGAGCTGTTTTTT. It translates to CASGKMGELFF.

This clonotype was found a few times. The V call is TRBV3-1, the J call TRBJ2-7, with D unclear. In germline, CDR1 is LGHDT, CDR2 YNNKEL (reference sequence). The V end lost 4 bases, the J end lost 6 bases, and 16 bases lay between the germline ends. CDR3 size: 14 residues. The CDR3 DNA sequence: TGTGCCAGCAGCCCGGACGGGCCGCAAGGCGAGCAGTACTTC. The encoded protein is CASSPDGPQGEQYF.

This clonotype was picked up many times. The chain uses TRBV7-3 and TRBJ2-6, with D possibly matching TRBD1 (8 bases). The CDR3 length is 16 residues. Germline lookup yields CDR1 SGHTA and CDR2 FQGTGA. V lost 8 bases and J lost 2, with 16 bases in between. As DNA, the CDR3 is TGTGCCAGCGCCCAGGGGGCGGGGGCTGGGGCCAACGTCCTGACTTTC. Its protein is CASAQGAGAGANVLTF. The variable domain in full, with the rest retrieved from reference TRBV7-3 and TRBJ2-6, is GAGVSQTPSNKVTEKGKYVELRCDPISGHTALYWYRQSLGQGPEFLIYFQGTGAADDSGLPNDRFFAVRPEGSVSTLKIQRTERGDSAVYLCASAQGAGAGANVLTFGAGSRLTVL.

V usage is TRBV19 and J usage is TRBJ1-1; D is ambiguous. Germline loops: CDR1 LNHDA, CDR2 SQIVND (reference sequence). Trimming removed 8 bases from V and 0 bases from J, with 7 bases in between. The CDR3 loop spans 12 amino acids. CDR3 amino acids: CASEAVNTEAFF. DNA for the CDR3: TGTGCCAGTGAGGCGGTGAACACTGAAGCTTTCTTT.

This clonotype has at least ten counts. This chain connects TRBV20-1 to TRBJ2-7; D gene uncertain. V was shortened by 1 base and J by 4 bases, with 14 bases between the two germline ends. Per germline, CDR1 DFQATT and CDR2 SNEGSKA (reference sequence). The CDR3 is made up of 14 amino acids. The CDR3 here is CSARASRGVYEQYF. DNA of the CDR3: TGCAGTGCTAGAGCGTCCCGAGGAGTGTACGAGCAGTACTTC.

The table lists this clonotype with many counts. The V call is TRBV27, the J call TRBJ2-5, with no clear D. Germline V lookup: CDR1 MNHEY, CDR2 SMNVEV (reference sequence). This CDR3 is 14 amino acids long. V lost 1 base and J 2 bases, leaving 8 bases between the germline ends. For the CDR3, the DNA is TGTGCCAGCAGTTTATACCAAGGACAAGAGACCCAGTACTTC. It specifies CASSLYQGQETQYF.